One sample yielded the 15 T cell receptor beta chains listed below, sequenced in a study of esophageal squamous cell carcinoma under preoperative chemotherapy. TCRdb recomputed calls from the PCR reads with MiXCR, one row per CDR3 protein. The repertoire consists of roughly 10,000 distinct CDR3 sequences, with about 48% occurring once and the leading ten covering approximately 15%. Sample time point: after preoperative PTX-NDP chemotherapy. Sampling was performed from a patient given preoperative chemotherapy. The source is a human donor with esophageal squamous cell carcinoma. The donor label of this sample is uncertain.

This clonotype is categorized as medium-sized (0.01 to 0.1%). DNA of the CDR3: TGTGCCAGCAGCCGGGACAGGTCATCCTACGAGCAGTACTTC. It yields the protein CASSRDRSSYEQYF. The chain couples TRBV6-1 to TRBJ2-5; TRBD1 aligns across 8 bases. The J call may be faulty, since TRBJ2-7 better matches the DNA end. CDR1 is MNHNS and CDR2 is SASEGT in the germline V gene. This CDR3 region has 14 residues.

The chain carries TRBV6-1 and TRBJ2-5, with TRBD2 as a possible D gene (6 bases). V was pared by 8 bases and J by 4 bases, with 26 bases between. Germline assignment: CDR1 MNHNS and CDR2 SASEGT. The CDR3 sequence is 17 residues long. In nucleotides, the CDR3 is TGTGCCAGCTCGTCGGCGGGAACCTCCCGGGGCGGAGAGACCCAGTACTTC. It translates to CASSSAGTSRGGETQYF.

V usage is TRBV7-6 and J usage is TRBJ2-5; D not resolved. CDR3 length equals 16 residues. The germline V gene encodes CDR1 SGHVS and CDR2 FNYEAQ. V lost 3 bases, J lost 11 bases, and 25 bases lay in between. The CDR3 is CASSLDAPSSYNEQYF. The CDR3 DNA reads TGTGCCAGCAGCTTGGATGCTCCCAGCTCCTACAATGAGCAGTACTTC.

For this clonotype: Sequence at one end of the junction differs from germline and may be a read error. The rearrangement uses TRBV27 and TRBJ2-3, with TRBD1 identical over 8 bases. The CDR3 extends over 15 amino acids. Germline values: CDR1 MNHEY, CDR2 SMNVEV (reference sequence). CDR3 sequence: CARGPGTGGTETQYF. CDR3 nucleotides: TGTGCCAGGGGCCCTGGGACAGGTGGCACAGAGACGCAGTATTTT.

A note on this clonotype: A read error may account for a junction end that differs from germline. V is TRBV6-1 and J is TRBJ2-4; D is possibly TRBD2 (6 bases). CDR1 and CDR2 from the germline V gene are MNHNS and SASEGT. The CDR3 totals 12 residues. The CDR3 DNA sequence: TGTGCGGGGAGGTTAGCCAAAAACACTCAGTATTTC. Its protein product is CAGRLAKNTQYF.

This clonotype came up many times. The junction shows a germline mismatch at one end, possibly a read error. The chain employs TRBV27 and TRBJ2-5, with D possibly being TRBD1 or TRBD2 (5 bases each). The CDR3 contains 12 residues. Germline CDR1 and CDR2: MNHEY and SMNVEV (reference sequence). CDR3 protein: CGAGKLINEQYF. In nucleotides, the CDR3 is TGCGGGGCCGGGAAGCTGATCAATGAGCAGTACTTC.

The chain carries TRBV5-5 and TRBJ2-2; D ambiguous. The germline gives CDR1 SGHKS, CDR2 YYEKEE (reference sequence). The CDR3 totals 14 residues. The V end lost 4 bases, the J end lost 0 bases, and 7 bases lay between the germline ends. The CDR3 protein is CASSAVANTGELFF. DNA of the CDR3: TGTGCCAGCAGCGCCGTCGCGAACACCGGGGAGCTGTTTTTT. Full variable domain (rest looked up from reference TRBV5-5 and TRBJ2-2): DAGVTQSPTHLIKTRGQQVTLRCSPISGHKSVSWYQQVLGQGPQFIFQYYEKEERGRGNFPDRFSARQFPNYSSELNVNALLLGDSALYLCASSAVANTGELFFGEGSRLTVL.

Details on this clonotype: Its ends do not fully match the called genes, so a read error is possible. The CDR3 region has the DNA TGTGCCAGCAGCTTGGGGGCGGGAGCGAAAAACACTCAGTATTTC. Encoded protein: CASSLGAGAKNTQYF. V usage is TRBV5-4 and J usage is TRBJ2-4, with TRBD2 identical over 7 bases. This CDR3 contains 15 residues. CDR1 SGHNT and CDR2 YYREEE come from the germline V gene (reference sequence).

The V gene is TRBV6-1, the J gene TRBJ2-3; 8 bases are shared with TRBD1. The CDR3 consists of 14 residues. With 4 bases clipped from V and 9 bases from J, the junction kept 9 bases outside the gene matches. Germline CDR1 reads MNHNS; CDR2 reads SASEGT. This CDR3 reads CASSVGTGQDTQYF. CDR3 nucleotide sequence: TGTGCCAGCAGTGTAGGGACAGGCCAAGACACGCAGTATTTT.

J is TRBJ1-2 and V is TRBV27; no clear D gene. Germline assignment: CDR1 MNHEY and CDR2 SMNVEV (reference sequence). CDR3 size: 14 residues. V was cut by 3 bases and J by 0 bases, with 8 bases left in between. CDR3 in amino acids: CASSFMGPNYGYTF. Here the CDR3 DNA reads TGTGCCAGCAGTTTCATGGGCCCTAACTATGGCTACACCTTC.

Comment on this clonotype: No conserved phenylalanine or tryptophan ends this CDR3, so it is likely a read error. No DNA is shown, since the ends of the CDR3 on it are uncertain; the CDR3 is the one TCRdb lists. The chain has TRBV7-2 and TRBJ2-1; the D call in the table, TRBD1, was not verified against the DNA. The CDR3 totals 16 residues, both ends included. Germline lookup yields CDR1 SGHTA and CDR2 FQGNSA. CDR3 sequence: CASNLLSSQETQYFGA.

The chain carries TRBV15 and TRBJ2-1; 10 bases line up with TRBD2. CDR1 and CDR2 (germline): LNHNV, YYDKDF (reference sequence). Germline trimming cut 1 base from V and 6 bases from J; bases unmatched to any gene: 9. This CDR3 spans 17 amino acids. CDR3 nucleotides: TGTGCCACCAGCAGAGGGGCTAGCGGGAGTAGTCGCAATGAGCAGTTCTTC. Translating it yields CATSRGASGSSRNEQFF.

The rearrangement joins TRBV6-1 to TRBJ2-2; 7 bases are a match to TRBD1. The J call may be faulty, since TRBJ2-3 better matches the DNA end. The CDR3 contains 15 residues. Germline CDR1 and CDR2: MNHNS and SASEGT. CDR3 bases: TGTGCCAGCAGGACCGGGACAGCTAACACCGATACGCAGTATTTT. It encodes CASRTGTANTDTQYF.

The chain couples TRBV20-1 to TRBJ1-1; D is unclear. Between the trimmed V and J ends, which lost 6 bases and 4 bases, there was a span of 18 bases. Per the germline V gene, CDR1 is DFQATT and CDR2 is SNEGSKA (reference sequence). The CDR3 loop spans 14 amino acids. CDR3 in amino acids: CSADPGMYGTEAFF. The CDR3 DNA follows: TGCAGTGCCGATCCCGGGATGTATGGCACTGAAGCTTTCTTT.

CDR3 in amino acids: CASNGGRTYNEQFF. In DNA, the CDR3 is TGTGCCAGCAATGGCGGGAGAACCTACAATGAGCAGTTCTTC. The genes are TRBV6-1 and TRBJ2-1, with TRBD2 identical over 7 bases. Germline assignment: CDR1 MNHNS and CDR2 SASEGT. Unmatched junction bases numbered 5, after V lost 7 bases and J lost 2 bases. The CDR3 has 14 residues.